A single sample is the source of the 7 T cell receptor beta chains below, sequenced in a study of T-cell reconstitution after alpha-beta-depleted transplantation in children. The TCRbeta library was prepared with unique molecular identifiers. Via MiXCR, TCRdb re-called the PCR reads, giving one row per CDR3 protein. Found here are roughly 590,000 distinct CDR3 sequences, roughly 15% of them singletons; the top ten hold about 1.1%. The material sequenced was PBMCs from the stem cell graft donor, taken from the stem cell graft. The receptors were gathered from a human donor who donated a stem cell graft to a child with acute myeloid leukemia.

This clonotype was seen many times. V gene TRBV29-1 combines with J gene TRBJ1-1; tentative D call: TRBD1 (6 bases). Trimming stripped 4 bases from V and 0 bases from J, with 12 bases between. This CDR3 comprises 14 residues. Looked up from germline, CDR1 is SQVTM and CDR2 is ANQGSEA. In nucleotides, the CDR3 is TGCAGCGTTGTGGGGGCAGGAATGAACACTGAAGCTTTCTTT. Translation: CSVVGAGMNTEAFF.

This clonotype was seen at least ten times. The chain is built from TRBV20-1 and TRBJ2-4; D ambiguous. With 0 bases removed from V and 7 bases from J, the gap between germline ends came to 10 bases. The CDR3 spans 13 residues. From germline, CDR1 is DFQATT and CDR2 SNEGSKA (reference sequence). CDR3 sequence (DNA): TGCAGTGCTAGAGACCCCAACGGGAACATTCAGTACTTC. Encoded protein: CSARDPNGNIQYF.

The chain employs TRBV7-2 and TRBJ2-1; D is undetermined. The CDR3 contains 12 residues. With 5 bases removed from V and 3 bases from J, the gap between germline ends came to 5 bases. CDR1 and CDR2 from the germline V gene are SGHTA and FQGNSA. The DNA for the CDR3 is TGTGCCAGCAGCGCACTCTACAATGAGCAGTTCTTC. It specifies CASSALYNEQFF.

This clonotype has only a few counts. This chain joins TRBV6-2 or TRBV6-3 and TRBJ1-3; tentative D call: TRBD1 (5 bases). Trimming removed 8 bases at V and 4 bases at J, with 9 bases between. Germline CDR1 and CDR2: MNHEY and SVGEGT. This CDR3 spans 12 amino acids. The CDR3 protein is CASRGFGNTIYF. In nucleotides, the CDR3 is TGTGCCAGCCGGGGGTTCGGAAACACCATATATTTT.

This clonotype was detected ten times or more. The CDR3 nucleotides are TGCAGCGTCCCCTCGGGCGGCCAGACCTACAATGAGCAGTTCTTC. It codes for CSVPSGGQTYNEQFF. The chain couples TRBV29-1 to TRBJ2-1; D is undetermined. The germline V gene encodes CDR1 SQVTM and CDR2 ANQGSEA. The germline V and J ends were trimmed by 6 bases and 2 bases, with 17 bases remaining between them. The CDR3 consists of 15 residues.

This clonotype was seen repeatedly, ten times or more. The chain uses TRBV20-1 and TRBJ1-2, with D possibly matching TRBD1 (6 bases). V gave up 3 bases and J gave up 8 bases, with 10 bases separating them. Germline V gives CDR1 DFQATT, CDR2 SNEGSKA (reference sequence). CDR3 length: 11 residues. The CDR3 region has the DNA TGCAGTGCTAGGGCAGGGGACGGCTACACCTTC. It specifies CSARAGDGYTF.

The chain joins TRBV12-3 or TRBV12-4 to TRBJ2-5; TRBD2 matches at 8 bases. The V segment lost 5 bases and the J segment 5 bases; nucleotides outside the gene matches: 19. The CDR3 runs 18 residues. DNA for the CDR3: TGTGCCAGCAGTCCTAGGGGGACTAGGGCTAGTCCCAGGGAGACCCAGTACTTC. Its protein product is CASSPRGTRASPRETQYF.